These 6 T cell receptor beta chains were sequenced from one sample in a study of blood T cell repertoires in COVID-19. TCRdb keeps only in-frame clones here, not all; method: immunoSEQ multiplex PCR. This table has some 72,000 clones, around 90% appearing once. The sample comprised peripheral blood. These receptor sequences come from a man aged 45-65 years with active COVID-19.

The chain couples TRBV28 to TRBJ1-5; D unclear. Trimming took 4 bases from V and 4 from J, leaving 11 bases between them. The CDR3 has 14 amino acids. CDR1 is MDHEN, CDR2 SYDVKM, per germline. The CDR3 here is CASSSPIHNQPQHF. In DNA, the CDR3 is TGTGCCAGCAGTTCTCCGATACATAATCAGCCCCAGCATTTT.

The chain couples TRBV13 to TRBJ1-1; TRBD1 aligns across 7 bases. The junction had 13 bases not matched to a gene; V was cut back by 5 bases and J by 4 bases. This CDR3 is built from 16 residues. CDR1 and CDR2 (germline): PRHDT, FYEKMQ (reference sequence). The DNA of the CDR3 is TGTGCCAGCAGCCCTAGGGGGCACCGGAGGATCACTGAAGCTTTCTTT. This translates into CASSPRGHRRITEAFF.

This sequence joins TRBV11-2 and TRBJ2-1; D unclear. This CDR3 is built from 16 residues. The V end was cut by 4 bases, the J end by 0 bases, with 13 bases between. Germline V gene lookup returns CDR1 SGHAT and CDR2 FQNNGV. Here the CDR3 DNA reads TGTGCCAGCAGCTCCCGATACAAAAGCTCCTACAATGAGCAGTTCTTC. As protein: CASSSRYKSSYNEQFF.

The chain employs TRBV29-1 and TRBJ2-7, with 8 nucleotides matching TRBD1. CDR3 length: 13 amino acids. Germline trimming cut 3 bases from V and 3 bases from J; bases unmatched to any gene: 4. Germline lookup yields CDR1 SQVTM and CDR2 ANQGSEA. The CDR3 nucleotides are TGCAGCGTTGAGGGACAGGCGAGCTACGAGCAGTACTTC. Its protein is CSVEGQASYEQYF.

The chain recombines TRBV27 with TRBJ2-5; maybe TRBD1 (6 bases). V lost 4 bases, J lost 5 bases, and 17 bases lay in between. CDR1 is MNHEY, CDR2 SMNVEV, per germline (reference sequence). This CDR3 has 15 residues. The CDR3: CASSSSGQRGETQYF. The DNA of the CDR3 is TGTGCCAGCAGTTCGTCGGGACAACGCGGGGAGACCCAGTACTTC.

The chain combines TRBV28 with TRBJ2-2; 7 bases agree with TRBD2. V was pared by 6 bases and J by 4 bases, with 17 bases of the junction left unmatched. This CDR3 has 18 amino acids. The germline CDR1 and CDR2 sequences are MDHEN and SYDVKM. This CDR3 reads CASSSIPWRERGTGELFF. The DNA for the CDR3 is TGTGCCAGCAGCTCCATCCCCTGGCGGGAGAGGGGCACCGGGGAGCTGTTTTTT.